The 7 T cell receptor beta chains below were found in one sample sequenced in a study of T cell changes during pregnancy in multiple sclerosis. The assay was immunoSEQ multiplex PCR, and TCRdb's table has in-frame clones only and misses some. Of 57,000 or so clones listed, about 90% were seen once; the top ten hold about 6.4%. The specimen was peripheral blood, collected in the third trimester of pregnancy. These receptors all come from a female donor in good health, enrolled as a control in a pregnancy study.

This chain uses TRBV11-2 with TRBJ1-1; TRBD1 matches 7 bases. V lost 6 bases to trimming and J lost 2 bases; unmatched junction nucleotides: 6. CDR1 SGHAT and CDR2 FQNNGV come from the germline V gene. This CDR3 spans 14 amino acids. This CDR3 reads CASSPTGFNTEAFF. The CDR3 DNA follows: TGTGCCAGCAGTCCGACAGGGTTTAACACTGAAGCTTTCTTT.

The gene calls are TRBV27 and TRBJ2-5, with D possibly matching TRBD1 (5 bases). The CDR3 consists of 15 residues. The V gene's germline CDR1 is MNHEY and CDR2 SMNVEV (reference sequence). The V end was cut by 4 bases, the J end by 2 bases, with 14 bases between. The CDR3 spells CASSWKPTEQETQYF. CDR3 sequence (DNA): TGTGCCAGCAGTTGGAAACCGACAGAGCAAGAGACCCAGTACTTC.

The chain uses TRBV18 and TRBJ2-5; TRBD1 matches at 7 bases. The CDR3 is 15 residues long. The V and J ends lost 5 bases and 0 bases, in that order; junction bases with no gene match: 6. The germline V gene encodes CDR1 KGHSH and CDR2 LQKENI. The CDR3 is CASSTGTAYQETQYF. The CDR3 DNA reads TGTGCCAGCTCAACCGGGACAGCGTACCAAGAGACCCAGTACTTC.

The CDR3 DNA follows: TGTGCCAGCAAGGGAGGGGGGACGAACACCGGGGAGCTGTTTTTT. Residues: CASKGGGTNTGELFF. The V call is TRBV6-1, the J call TRBJ2-2, with D possibly being TRBD2 (7 bases). V was pared by 7 bases and J by 0 bases, with 12 bases between. Germline V CDR1 and CDR2: MNHNS, SASEGT. The CDR3 is made up of 15 amino acids.

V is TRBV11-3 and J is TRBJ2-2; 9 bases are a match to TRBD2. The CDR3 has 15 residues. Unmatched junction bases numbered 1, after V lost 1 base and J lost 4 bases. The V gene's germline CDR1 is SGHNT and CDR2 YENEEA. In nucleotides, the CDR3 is TGTGCCAGCAGCTTAGTACTAGCGGGCACCGGGGAGCTGTTTTTT. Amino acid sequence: CASSLVLAGTGELFF. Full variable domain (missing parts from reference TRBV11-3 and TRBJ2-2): EAGVVQSPRYKIIEKKQPVAFWCNPISGHNTLYWYLQNLGQGPELLIRYENEEAVDDSQLPKDRFSAERLKGVDSTLKIQPAELGDSAVYLCASSLVLAGTGELFFGEGSRLTVL.

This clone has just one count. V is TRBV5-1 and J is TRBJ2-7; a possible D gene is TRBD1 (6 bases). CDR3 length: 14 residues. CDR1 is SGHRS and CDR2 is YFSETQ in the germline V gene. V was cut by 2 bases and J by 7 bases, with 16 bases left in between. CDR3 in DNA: TGCGCCAGCAGCTTAGACAGGCCGGGGTGGGAGCAGTACTTC. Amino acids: CASSLDRPGWEQYF.

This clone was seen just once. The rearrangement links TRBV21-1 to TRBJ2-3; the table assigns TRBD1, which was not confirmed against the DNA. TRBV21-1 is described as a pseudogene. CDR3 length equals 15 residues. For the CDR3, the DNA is TGTGCCAGCAGCAAAGGTCGCCAGAGCACAGATACGCAGTATTTT. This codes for CASSKGRQSTDTQYF.